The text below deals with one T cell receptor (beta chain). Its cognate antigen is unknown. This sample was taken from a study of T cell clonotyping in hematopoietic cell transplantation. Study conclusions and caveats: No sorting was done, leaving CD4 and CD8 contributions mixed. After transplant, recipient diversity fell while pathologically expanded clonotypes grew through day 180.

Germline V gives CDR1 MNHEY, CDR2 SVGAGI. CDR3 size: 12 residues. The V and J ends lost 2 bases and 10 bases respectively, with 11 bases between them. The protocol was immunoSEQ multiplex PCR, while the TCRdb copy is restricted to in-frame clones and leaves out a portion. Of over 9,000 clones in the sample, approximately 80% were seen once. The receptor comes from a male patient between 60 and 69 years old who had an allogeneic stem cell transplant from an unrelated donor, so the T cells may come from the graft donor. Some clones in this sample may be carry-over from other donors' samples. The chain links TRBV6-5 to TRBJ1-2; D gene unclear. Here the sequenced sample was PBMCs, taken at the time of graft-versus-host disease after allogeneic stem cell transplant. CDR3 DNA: TGTGCCAGCAGTTACACCGACCTGGACTACACCTTC. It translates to CASSYTDLDYTF.